These 9 T cell receptor beta chains were sequenced from one sample in a study of blood T cell repertoires in COVID-19. The method was immunoSEQ multiplex PCR; TCRdb's version includes in-frame clones alone and lacks a portion of them. The sample carries 180,000 or so clones, less than 90% recorded once. The specimen was PBMCs or T cells enriched from blood (not recorded which). The receptors here all came from a human donor with acute COVID-19. The donor label of this sample is uncertain.

The rearrangement joins TRBV4-3 to TRBJ1-1, with D uncertain. The CDR3 sequence is 16 residues long. V gave up 0 bases and J gave up 4 bases, with 15 bases separating them. Germline CDR1 and CDR2: LGHNA and YSLEER. This chain's CDR3 is CASSQEGKSGGTEAFF. CDR3 nucleotides: TGCGCCAGCAGCCAAGAAGGAAAGTCGGGAGGCACTGAAGCTTTCTTT.

The rearrangement uses TRBV7-6 and TRBJ1-6; TRBD1 matches 7 bases. Trimming took 7 bases from V and 6 from J; bases not matched to a gene: 12. This CDR3 spans 16 amino acids. CDR1 SGHVS and CDR2 FNYEAQ come from the germline V gene. CDR3 sequence: CASINLRQGCNSPLHF. Here the CDR3 DNA reads TGTGCCAGCATCAACCTCCGACAGGGTTGTAATTCACCCCTCCACTTT.

This clone was found once. The chain employs TRBV28 and TRBJ2-3; TRBD1 agrees at 9 bases. V lost 5 bases to trimming and J lost 4 bases; unmatched junction nucleotides: 4. The CDR3 has 14 amino acids. CDR1 and CDR2 from the germline V gene are MDHEN and SYDVKM. In DNA form, the CDR3 reads TGTGCCAGCAGTCCCGGGGACAGGGCAGATACGCAGTATTTT. The encoded protein is CASSPGDRADTQYF.

This sequence joins TRBV6-5 and TRBJ1-1; 8 bases map to TRBD1. The CDR3 spans 12 residues. CDR1 MNHEY and CDR2 SVGAGI come from the germline V gene. V lost 5 bases and J lost 5; bases outside the gene matches: 1. Here the CDR3 reads CASSTGGTEAFF. The CDR3 DNA is TGTGCCAGCAGTACAGGGGGTACTGAAGCTTTCTTT.

The chain combines TRBV4-3 with TRBJ1-2; 9 positions match TRBD1. Germline CDR1 is LGHNA and CDR2 is YSLEER. The CDR3 runs to 15 residues. Trimming took 0 bases from V and 6 from J; bases not matched to a gene: 5. CDR3 region: CASSQDAWTGDGYTF. The CDR3 DNA sequence: TGCGCCAGCAGCCAAGATGCGTGGACAGGGGATGGCTACACCTTC.

The chain carries TRBV24-1 and TRBJ1-2, with 12 bases lining up with TRBD1. CDR3 length: 15 residues. The germline V gene encodes CDR1 KGHDR and CDR2 SFDVKD. V lost 4 bases, J lost 9 bases, and 8 bases stayed unmatched. CDR3 loop: CATSEPGTGGNSYTF. CDR3 nucleotides: TGTGCCACCAGTGAACCCGGGACAGGGGGCAATAGCTACACCTTC.

The V and J genes are TRBV18 and TRBJ2-2; D possibly corresponds to TRBD2 (6 bases). V lost 6 bases to trimming and J lost 3 bases, with 14 bases between them. Looked up from germline, CDR1 is KGHSH and CDR2 is LQKENI. This CDR3 spans 15 amino acids. This chain's CDR3 is CASSRRGLDTGELFF. In nucleotides, the CDR3 is TGTGCCAGCTCGAGGCGGGGTTTAGACACCGGGGAGCTGTTTTTT.

The chain has TRBV5-1 and TRBJ2-6; possible D gene TRBD1, 5 bases. The CDR3 extends over 15 amino acids. Between the trimmed V and J ends, which lost 1 base and 0 bases, there was a span of 5 bases. CDR1 is SGHRS, CDR2 YFSETQ, per germline. The CDR3 is CASSLQGSGANVLTF. The CDR3 bases are TGCGCCAGCAGCTTGCAGGGCTCTGGGGCCAACGTCCTGACTTTC. The complete variable domain, with remaining parts taken from reference TRBV5-1 and TRBJ2-6, reads KAGVTQTPRYLIKTRGQQVTLSCSPISGHRSVSWYQQTPGQGLQFLFEYFSETQRNKGNFPGRFSGRQFSNSRSEMNVSTLELGDSALYLCASSLQGSGANVLTFGAGSRLTVL.

CDR3 bases: TGCAGCGCAGGGACAGGGGGCGCCAACACTGAAGCTTTCTTT. Translation: CSAGTGGANTEAFF. The chain employs TRBV29-1 and TRBJ1-1; TRBD1 matches 12 bases. Trimming took 7 bases from V and 2 from J; bases not matched to a gene: 5. The CDR3 spans 14 residues. The germline V gene has CDR1 SQVTM and CDR2 ANQGSEA.